This is a list of T cell receptor beta chains from one sample in a study of Graves' ophthalmopathy and Graves' hyperthyroidism. TCRdb itself ran the multiplex PCR reads through MiXCR, one entry per CDR3 protein. The table records hundreds of thousands of distinct CDR3 sequences, 22% of them present only once. Material for sequencing was peripheral blood. The receptors shown here come from a woman between 18 and 29 years old with stable Graves' hyperthyroidism. Some clones in this sample may be carry-over from other donors' samples. The CDR3 runs from the conserved cysteine through the conserved F or W. D genes are given only for firm matches. Clone size, where shown, is once, few, many, or a class for clones that have expanded.

V: TRBV20-1; size: NA; D: NA; J: TRBJ1-1; CDR3: CSARPANTEAFF; DNA: TGCAGTGCTAGACCGGCGAACACTGAAGCTTTCTTT
V: TRBV19; size: many; D: TRBD1; J: TRBJ1-5; CDR3: CASSPLGRGQSQPQHF; DNA: TGTGCCAGTAGTCCCCTCGGCAGGGGGCAAAGTCAGCCCCAGCATTTT
V: TRBV9; size: many; D: TRBD2; J: TRBJ2-7; CDR3: CASSGLAGKHEQYF; DNA: TGTGCCAGCAGCGGACTAGCGGGAAAGCACGAGCAGTACTTC
V: TRBV2; size: few; D: NA; J: TRBJ1-1; CDR3: CASKRQSNTEAFF; DNA: TGTGCCAGTAAACGACAGTCAAACACTGAAGCTTTCTTT
V: TRBV2; size: few; D: NA; J: TRBJ1-2; CDR3: CASSLPSTYGYTF; DNA: TGTGCCAGTTCTCTCCCTTCGACCTATGGCTACACCTTC
V: TRBV4-1; size: NA; D: NA; J: TRBJ1-1; CDR3: CASSQAGAGNTEAFF; DNA: TGCGCCAGCAGCCAAGCAGGGGCAGGGAACACTGAAGCTTTCTTT
V: TRBV27; size: many; D: NA; J: TRBJ1-2; CDR3: CASSSLSSAPNYGYTF; DNA: TGTGCCAGCAGTTCCCTCAGTTCGGCCCCTAACTATGGCTACACCTTC
V: TRBV28; size: NA; D: TRBD2; J: TRBJ2-7; CDR3: CASSLPSGGYEQYF; DNA: TGTGCCAGCAGTTTACCTAGCGGGGGCTACGAGCAGTACTTC
V: TRBV18; size: many; D: TRBD1; J: TRBJ1-1; CDR3: CASSTTGDRTEAFF; DNA: TGTGCCAGCTCAACGACAGGGGACCGCACTGAAGCTTTCTTT
V: TRBV11-2; size: once; D: NA; J: TRBJ1-1; CDR3: CASRSAGLATEAFF; DNA: TGTGCCAGCAGGTCAGCAGGGCTAGCCACTGAAGCTTTCTTT
V: TRBV9; size: few; D: NA; J: TRBJ2-7; CDR3: CASSGDTGSYEQYF; DNA: TGTGCCAGCAGCGGAGATACGGGCTCCTACGAGCAGTACTTC
V: TRBV11-1; size: NA; D: NA; J: TRBJ1-1; CDR3: CATRGPLEAFF; DNA: TGTGCCACCAGGGGACCGCTTGAAGCTTTCTTT
V: TRBV2; size: many; D: NA; J: TRBJ2-7; CDR3: CASRFRDTTYEQYF; DNA: TGTGCCAGCAGATTCCGGGACACAACCTACGAGCAGTACTTC
V: TRBV11-1; size: NA; D: NA; J: TRBJ1-2; CDR3: CASSLRAAHSYYGYTF; DNA: TGTGCCAGCAGCTTAAGGGCCGCGCATTCTTACTATGGCTACACCTTC
V: TRBV28; size: many; D: TRBD1; J: TRBJ2-4; CDR3: CASTFLGTGGTAKNIQYF; DNA: TGTGCCAGCACATTCTTAGGGACAGGGGGCACGGCCAAAAACATTCAGTACTTC
V: TRBV6-1; size: many; D: TRBD2; J: TRBJ2-7; CDR3: CASSPGTSGHYEQYF; DNA: TGTGCCAGCAGTCCCGGGACTAGCGGCCACTACGAGCAGTACTTC
V: TRBV20-1; size: many; D: TRBD1; J: TRBJ2-7; CDR3: CSAIPGQGVHEQYF; DNA: TGCAGTGCCATCCCGGGACAGGGGGTCCACGAGCAGTACTTC
V: TRBV30; size: many; D: TRBD1; J: TRBJ1-6; CDR3: CAWKGARDRSERSPLHF; DNA: TGTGCCTGGAAAGGGGCAAGGGACAGGAGTGAACGATCACCCCTCCACTTT
V: TRBV20-1; size: many; D: NA; J: TRBJ1-1; CDR3: CSAEPTAFF; DNA: TGCAGTGCTGAACCTACAGCTTTCTTT
V: TRBV6-2/TRBV6-3; size: few; D: TRBD2; J: TRBJ2-2; CDR3: CASSQLAGFDTGELFF; DNA: TGTGCCAGCAGTCAACTAGCGGGGTTTGACACCGGGGAGCTGTTTTTT
V: TRBV6-1; size: NA; D: TRBD1; J: TRBJ1-5; CDR3: CASKQTGERNNQPQHF; DNA: TGTGCCAGCAAACAGACAGGGGAGAGGAACAATCAGCCCCAGCATTTT
V: TRBV12-3/TRBV12-4; size: once; D: NA; J: TRBJ1-2; CDR3: CASSLAAARYGYTF; DNA: TGTGCCAGCAGTTTAGCGGCAGCTCGCTATGGCTACACCTTC
V: TRBV6-1; size: NA; D: NA; J: TRBJ2-5; CDR3: CAGRQAVDVETQYF; DNA: TGTGCCGGAAGACAGGCGGTTGATGTGGAGACCCAGTACTTC
V: TRBV29-1; size: many; D: TRBD1; J: TRBJ2-7; CDR3: CSVGQLDEQYF; DNA: TGCAGCGTGGGACAGCTAGACGAGCAGTACTTC
V: TRBV19; size: many; D: NA; J: TRBJ1-5; CDR3: CASSEYRETRQPQHF; DNA: TGTGCCAGTAGTGAGTACCGGGAGACTCGGCAGCCCCAGCATTTT
V: TRBV12-3/TRBV12-4; size: many; D: NA; J: TRBJ1-1; CDR3: CASSPRQDGTEAFF; DNA: TGTGCCAGCAGTCCACGACAGGACGGAACTGAAGCTTTCTTT
V: TRBV5-5; size: many; D: NA; J: TRBJ1-6; CDR3: CASSSRGAENSPLHF; DNA: TGTGCCAGCAGCTCCCGGGGGGCAGAAAATTCACCCCTCCACTTT
V: TRBV28; size: many; D: NA; J: TRBJ1-2; CDR3: CASSFAARDFSSYTF; DNA: TGTGCCAGCAGTTTCGCCGCTAGGGACTTTTCGAGCTACACCTTC
V: TRBV28; size: NA; D: TRBD1; J: TRBJ2-5; CDR3: CASSPPDRQGQETQYF; DNA: TGTGCCAGCAGTCCCCCGGACAGGCAAGGCCAAGAGACCCAGTACTTC
V: TRBV20-1; size: few; D: NA; J: TRBJ1-1; CDR3: CSAPSGGNTEAFF; DNA: TGCAGTGCCCCCTCGGGCGGGAACACTGAAGCTTTCTTT
V: TRBV6-1; size: once; D: NA; J: TRBJ1-5; CDR3: CASSDSKWYQPQHF; DNA: TGTGCCAGCAGTGACAGTAAGTGGTATCAGCCCCAGCATTTT
V: TRBV9; size: many; D: NA; J: TRBJ2-5; CDR3: CASSAAPGSSEETQYF; DNA: TGTGCCAGCAGCGCAGCCCCTGGAAGCTCCGAAGAGACCCAGTACTTC
V: TRBV12-3/TRBV12-4; size: many; D: TRBD1; J: TRBJ2-5; CDR3: CASGRDSQETQYF; DNA: TGTGCCAGCGGCAGGGACAGTCAAGAGACCCAGTACTTC
V: TRBV19; size: NA; D: NA; J: TRBJ1-5; CDR3: CASSSGSWPQHF; DNA: TGTGCCAGTAGTTCGGGATCTTGGCCCCAGCATTTT
V: TRBV19; size: many; D: TRBD1; J: TRBJ1-5; CDR3: CASSRLPGQGYQSQHF; DNA: TGTGCCAGTAGCAGACTTCCGGGACAGGGATATCAGTCCCAGCATTTT
V: TRBV6-1; size: few; D: NA; J: TRBJ2-7; CDR3: CASSELRGLGEQYF; DNA: TGTGCCAGCAGTGAACTGAGAGGCCTCGGCGAGCAGTACTTC
V: TRBV6-5; size: once; D: NA; J: TRBJ1-3; CDR3: CASSYSTNGHTIYF; DNA: TGTGCCAGCAGTTACTCGACGAACGGGCACACCATATATTTT
V: TRBV20-1; size: many; D: NA; J: TRBJ2-5; CDR3: CSARASGSGGLGTQYF; DNA: TGCAGTGCTAGAGCCTCGGGTAGCGGTGGATTAGGGACCCAGTACTTC
V: TRBV6-1; size: NA; D: NA; J: TRBJ1-2; CDR3: CASSPGSNGYTF; DNA: TGTGCCAGCAGTCCCGGCTCCAATGGCTACACCTTC
V: TRBV28; size: few; D: TRBD1; J: TRBJ1-2; CDR3: CASRHLPGTGPNYGYTF; DNA: TGTGCCAGCAGACACTTACCCGGGACAGGGCCTAACTATGGCTACACCTTC
V: TRBV5-1; size: many; D: TRBD1; J: TRBJ2-7; CDR3: CASSWTGDYEQYF; DNA: TGCGCCAGCAGCTGGACAGGGGACTACGAGCAGTACTTC
V: TRBV9; size: many; D: NA; J: TRBJ2-5; CDR3: CASTAGTKQETQYF; DNA: TGTGCCAGCACAGCGGGGACAAAGCAAGAGACCCAGTACTTC
V: TRBV6-1; size: NA; D: NA; J: TRBJ2-7; CDR3: CASSEARRTYEQYF; DNA: TGTGCCAGCAGTGAAGCACGACGGACATACGAGCAGTACTTC
V: TRBV6-5; size: many; D: NA; J: TRBJ2-2; CDR3: CASITRQNTGELFF; DNA: TGTGCCAGCATTACCCGCCAGAACACCGGGGAGCTGTTTTTT
V: TRBV2; size: few; D: NA; J: TRBJ1-1; CDR3: CASSEDPYKGAFF; DNA: TGTGCCAGCAGTGAAGATCCCTACAAAGGGGCTTTCTTT
V: TRBV6-1; size: few; D: NA; J: TRBJ1-5; CDR3: CASIPVLGPQPQHF; DNA: TGTGCCAGCATTCCTGTCCTTGGGCCTCAGCCCCAGCATTTT
V: TRBV29-1; size: many; D: NA; J: TRBJ2-5; CDR3: CSIDRLSGRAAETQYF; DNA: TGCAGCATTGACCGACTTTCAGGCAGAGCCGCGGAGACCCAGTACTTC
V: TRBV6-5; size: once; D: NA; J: TRBJ1-3; CDR3: CASSYSLSTGNTIYF; DNA: TGTGCCAGCAGTTATTCGCTGAGTACTGGAAACACCATATATTTT
V: TRBV5-1; size: few; D: TRBD1; J: TRBJ1-1; CDR3: CASSSGQAGRAEAFF; DNA: TGCGCCAGCAGCTCGGGACAGGCTGGGAGAGCTGAAGCTTTCTTT
V: TRBV6-1; size: once; D: NA; J: TRBJ2-7; CDR3: CASSPSGTVSCVQYF; DNA: TGTGCCAGCAGCCCCTCCGGGACTGTGTCCTGTGTGCAGTACTTC
V: TRBV7-2; size: NA; D: NA; J: TRBJ1-2; CDR3: CASSLVSSGDYGYTF; DNA: TGTGCCAGCAGCTTAGTTTCTTCCGGGGACTATGGCTACACCTTC
V: TRBV27; size: few; D: TRBD1; J: TRBJ1-1; CDR3: CASSRDREWAEAFF; DNA: TGTGCCAGCAGTCGGGACAGGGAATGGGCTGAAGCTTTCTTT
V: TRBV27; size: many; D: TRBD1; J: TRBJ1-2; CDR3: CASSPVPDRGRVYGYTF; DNA: TGTGCCAGCAGTCCTGTCCCGGACAGGGGGCGCGTCTATGGCTACACCTTC